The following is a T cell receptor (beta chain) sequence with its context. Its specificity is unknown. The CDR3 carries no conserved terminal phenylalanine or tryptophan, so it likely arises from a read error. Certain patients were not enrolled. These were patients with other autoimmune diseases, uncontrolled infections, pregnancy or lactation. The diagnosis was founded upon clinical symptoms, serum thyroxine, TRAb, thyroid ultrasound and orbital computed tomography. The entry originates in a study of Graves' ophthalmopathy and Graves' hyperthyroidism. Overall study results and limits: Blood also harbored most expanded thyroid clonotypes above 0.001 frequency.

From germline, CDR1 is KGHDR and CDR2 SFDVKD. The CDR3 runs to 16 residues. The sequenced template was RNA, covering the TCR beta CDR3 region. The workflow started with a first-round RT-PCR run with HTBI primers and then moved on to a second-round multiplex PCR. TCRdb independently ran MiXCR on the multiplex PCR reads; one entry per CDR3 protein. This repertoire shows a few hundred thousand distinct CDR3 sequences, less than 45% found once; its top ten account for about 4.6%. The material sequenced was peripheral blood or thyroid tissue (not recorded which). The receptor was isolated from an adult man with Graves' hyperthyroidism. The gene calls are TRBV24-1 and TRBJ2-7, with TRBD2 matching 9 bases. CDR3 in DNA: TGTGCCAGCAGTTTATTGGGTGGCGGGGGGGCCTACGAGCAGTACCTC. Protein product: CASSLLGGGGAYEQYL.